The 13 T cell receptor beta chains below all came from one sample that was sequenced in a study of blood T cell repertoires in COVID-19. Profiled with immunoSEQ multiplex PCR; TCRdb holds only in-frame clones, not every one. Among some 48,000 clones listed, around four fifths were seen once. Sample: peripheral blood. These TCRs come from a human donor in a cohort sampled during active COVID-19.

J is TRBJ1-2 and V is TRBV12-3 or TRBV12-4; D may be TRBD1 (6 bases). The V gene lost 3 bases and the J gene lost 12 bases, with 14 bases spanning the gap. The CDR3 consists of 12 residues. The CDR3 protein is CASSFGQPPHTF. The CDR3 nucleotides are TGTGCCAGCAGTTTCGGACAGCCTCCCCACACCTTC.

The chain has TRBV4-2 and TRBJ1-4, with no clear D. Trimming pared 0 bases from V and 8 bases from J, leaving 10 bases between. The CDR3 is 14 residues long. Germline CDR1 LGHNA, CDR2 YNFKEQ. CDR3 in amino acids: CASSQELFPEKLFF. CDR3 in DNA: TGTGCCAGCAGCCAAGAACTATTCCCCGAAAAACTGTTTTTT.

The genes are TRBV7-2 and TRBJ1-6; the match to TRBD1 covers 9 bases. With V trimmed by 4 bases and J by 8 bases, 3 bases remained unmatched. The CDR3 has 14 amino acids. Germline lookup yields CDR1 SGHTA and CDR2 FQGNSA. The CDR3 sequence: CASSSGQGYSPLHF. CDR3 in DNA: TGTGCCAGCAGCTCGGGACAGGGTTATTCACCCCTCCACTTT.

This chain connects TRBV30 to TRBJ2-2; 8 nucleotides align to TRBD1. The trim removed 0 bases at V and 3 bases at J, leaving 18 bases unmatched. From germline, CDR1 is GTSNPN and CDR2 SVGIG (reference sequence). This CDR3 has 20 residues. CDR3 in DNA: TGTGCCTGGAGTGTGACGCTTGGACACCGGACAGGGAAAGACACCGGGGAGCTGTTTTTT. Residues: CAWSVTLGHRTGKDTGELFF.

This clone appeared a single time. V usage is TRBV10-3 and J usage is TRBJ2-3, with 8 bases aligning to TRBD2. CDR3 length equals 16 residues. Germline loops: CDR1 ENHRY, CDR2 SYGVKD. V lost 3 bases, J lost 2 bases, and 7 bases stayed unmatched. CDR3 DNA sequence: TGTGCCATCAGTGAACGGGTAGCGGGGATCACAGATACGCAGTATTTT. This gives the protein CAISERVAGITDTQYF.

The V call is TRBV6-1, the J call TRBJ2-7; perhaps TRBD2 as D (5 bases). V shed 1 base and J shed 3 bases, with 10 bases lying between them. The CDR3 sequence is 14 residues long. Germline assignment: CDR1 MNHNS and CDR2 SASEGT. Written as DNA, the CDR3 is TGTGCCAGCAGTGAAGTTTTGGGGAGCTACGAGCAGTACTTC. This translates into CASSEVLGSYEQYF.

J is TRBJ2-5 and V is TRBV29-1; 10 bases map to TRBD1. Trimming took 7 bases from V and 6 from J; bases not matched to a gene: 8. This CDR3 contains 13 residues. CDR1 is SQVTM, CDR2 ANQGSEA, per germline. CDR3: CSADGQGGQTQYF. The CDR3 nucleotides read TGCAGCGCGGACGGACAGGGGGGACAGACCCAGTACTTC.

This clone came up a few times. V gene TRBV5-6 combines with J gene TRBJ2-7, with D possibly TRBD1 on 6 matching bases. Trimming stripped 7 bases from V and 5 bases from J, with 7 bases between. Germline CDR1 SGHDT, CDR2 YYEEEE. The CDR3 covers 10 residues. The CDR3 protein is CASGDNEQYF. CDR3 DNA sequence: TGTGCCAGCGGGGACAACGAGCAGTACTTC.

This sequence joins TRBV30 and TRBJ1-3; no clear D. The CDR3 is made up of 15 amino acids. V was pared by 0 bases and J by 0 bases, with 9 bases between. Germline assignment: CDR1 GTSNPN and CDR2 SVGIG (reference sequence). The CDR3 here is CAWSVGLISGNTIYF. CDR3 in DNA: TGTGCCTGGAGTGTTGGGCTGATCTCTGGAAACACCATATATTTT.

This chain links TRBV2 with TRBJ1-2; no firm D call. CDR1 is SNHLY and CDR2 is FYNNEI in the germline V gene. Between the trimmed V and J ends, which lost 6 bases and 7 bases, there was a span of 18 bases. The CDR3 runs 14 residues. CDR3 in DNA: TGTGCCAGCAGCGGAGGGAATATTCTACGTGGCTACACCTTC. Residues: CASSGGNILRGYTF.

The V call is TRBV6-6, the J call TRBJ1-5, with TRBD1 identical over 7 bases. CDR3 length equals 15 residues. Germline loops: CDR1 MNHNY, CDR2 SVGAGI (reference sequence). V gave up 0 bases and J gave up 7 bases; unmatched junction bases: 6. DNA for the CDR3: TGTGCCAGCAGTTACTCGACGGTAGGGGGCCAGCCCCAGCATTTT. This translates into CASSYSTVGGQPQHF.

This sequence joins TRBV7-2 and TRBJ2-4; tentative D call: TRBD2 (5 bases). The CDR3 totals 14 residues. From germline, CDR1 is SGHTA and CDR2 FQGNSA. Trimming took 1 base from V and 7 from J, leaving 11 bases between them. CDR3 loop: CASSLDLAGNIQYF. CDR3 DNA: TGTGCCAGCAGCTTAGATCTAGCTGGGAACATTCAGTACTTC.

The chain uses TRBV20-1 and TRBJ2-7, with D unresolved. Germline CDR1 reads DFQATT; CDR2 reads SNEGSKA (reference sequence). The CDR3 is 10 amino acids. The ends were cut back, 3 bases at V and 5 bases at J, with 5 bases in the middle. In DNA form, the CDR3 reads TGCAGTGCTAGGTCCGACGAGCAGTACTTC. This encodes CSARSDEQYF.